Shown below are 27 T cell receptor beta chains from a single sample sequenced in a study of brain T cells in children with intractable seizures. Data came from immunoSEQ multiplex PCR; TCRdb stores just in-frame clones and leaves some out. The data contain hundreds of thousands of clones, over 85% of them singletons. Documented time point: blood from clinic visit 5 months post-surgery; TSC patient then seizure free. The sample in question was peripheral blood, obtained less than 6 months after surgery. These receptors originate from a boy in the first two years of life with tuberous sclerosis and intractable seizures.

The chain uses TRBV6-5 and TRBJ2-7; 7 bases fit TRBD1. V shed 7 bases, J shed 5 bases, and the junction held 8 bases outside the gene matches. The V gene's germline CDR1 is MNHEY and CDR2 SVGAGI. The CDR3 has 13 residues. CDR3 region: CASITGAGDEQYF. The DNA of the CDR3 is TGTGCCAGCATAACAGGGGCAGGTGACGAGCAGTACTTC.

V and J are TRBV6-1 and TRBJ2-5; TRBD2 aligns across 8 bases. This CDR3 contains 16 residues. Unmatched junction bases numbered 8, after V lost 3 bases and J lost 2 bases. The V gene's germline CDR1 is MNHNS and CDR2 SASEGT. The CDR3 region is CASSDLAGPRQETQYF. The CDR3 bases are TGTGCCAGCAGTGATCTAGCGGGCCCCAGACAAGAGACCCAGTACTTC.

The chain has TRBV21-1 and TRBJ2-1; the table's D call, TRBD2, has no DNA check behind it. TRBV21-1 is termed a pseudogene. The CDR3 extends over 17 amino acids. Here the CDR3 reads CAISPAGARLGRDEQFF. The CDR3 bases are TGTGCCATCTCCCCAGCGGGAGCTCGGTTGGGGAGAGATGAGCAGTTCTTC.

The chain couples TRBV3-1 (or the pseudogene TRBV3-2) to TRBJ2-3; D ambiguous. The CDR3 covers 14 residues. V was pared by 0 bases and J by 2 bases, with 6 bases between. CDR1 and CDR2 (germline): LGHDT, YNNKEL (reference sequence). This CDR3 is CASSQDGYTDTQYF. The CDR3 region has the DNA TGTGCCAGCAGCCAAGATGGGTACACAGATACGCAGTATTTT.

A remark on this clone: The identical CDR3 is also encoded by other nucleotide sequences in the sample. This rearrangement joins TRBV5-1 to TRBJ1-1, with D maybe TRBD1 (5 bases). V dropped 0 bases and J dropped 0 bases, with 6 bases sitting between them. Germline V lookup: CDR1 SGHRS, CDR2 YFSETQ. CDR3 length: 14 residues. The CDR3 region has the DNA TGCGCCAGCAGCTTGGGGGGCTTGAACACTGAAGCTTTCTTT. This sequence encodes CASSLGGLNTEAFF.

V gene TRBV5-8 combines with J gene TRBJ2-7; D is unresolved. From germline, CDR1 is SGHTS and CDR2 YDEGEE. The CDR3 loop spans 16 amino acids. V was pared by 4 bases and J by 0 bases, with 17 bases between. CDR3 residues: CASSRREDLSSYEQYF. CDR3 DNA: TGTGCCAGCAGCCGGCGCGAAGATCTGAGCTCCTACGAGCAGTACTTC.

The CDR3, as DNA: TGTGCCAGCAGAGGGACCATGAACACTGAAGCTTTCTTT. Residues: CASRGTMNTEAFF. The J gene is TRBJ1-1, the V gene TRBV5-6, with a weak D call TRBD1 (5 bases). V was clipped by 5 bases and J by 0 bases, with 8 bases between them. CDR3 length equals 13 residues. Germline loops: CDR1 SGHDT, CDR2 YYEEEE.

The chain has TRBV19 and TRBJ2-7; 8 bases agree with TRBD2. V was pared by 3 bases and J by 1 base, with 2 bases of the junction left unmatched. The CDR3 length is 14 residues. Germline V gene data show CDR1 as LNHDA and CDR2 as SQIVND (reference sequence). CDR3 bases: TGTGCCAGTAGTATGACGGGAGGGTCCTACGAGCAGTACTTC. It translates to CASSMTGGSYEQYF. Drawing the rest from reference TRBV19 and TRBJ2-7, the complete variable domain is DGGITQSPKYLFRKEGQNVTLSCEQNLNHDAMYWYRQDPGQGLRLIYYSQIVNDFQKGDIAEGYSVSREKKESFPLTVTSAQKNPTAFYLCASSMTGGSYEQYFGPGTRLTVT.

The V call is TRBV11-2, the J call TRBJ2-2; 12 positions agree with TRBD2. Germline CDR1 and CDR2: SGHAT and FQNNGV. V gave up 2 bases and J gave up 7 bases; unmatched junction bases: 11. The CDR3 covers 18 residues. The CDR3: CASSLTSGGMTYGGELFF. The DNA of the CDR3 is TGTGCCAGCAGCTTAACTAGCGGGGGGATGACTTACGGCGGGGAGCTGTTTTTT.

The chain is built from TRBV5-1 and TRBJ1-5; weak D call: TRBD1 (6 bases). Germline assignment: CDR1 SGHRS and CDR2 YFSETQ. The V gene lost 2 bases and the J gene lost 4 bases, with 10 bases spanning the gap. CDR3 length equals 14 residues. CDR3: CASSFRQDNQPQHF. The DNA of the CDR3 is TGCGCCAGCAGCTTCAGACAGGATAATCAGCCCCAGCATTTT.

The rearrangement links TRBV15 to TRBJ2-5; D not resolved. Germline V gives CDR1 LNHNV, CDR2 YYDKDF (reference sequence). CDR3 length: 15 amino acids. The V end lost 5 bases, the J end lost 5 bases, and 18 bases lay between the germline ends. The CDR3 DNA sequence: TGTGCCACCAGCTTTGGAACAACAACGGTGGAGACCCAGTACTTC. This codes for CATSFGTTTVETQYF.

The genes are TRBV3-1 (or the pseudogene TRBV3-2) and TRBJ2-7; D not resolved. Germline V lookup: CDR1 LGHDT, CDR2 YNNKEL (reference sequence). The CDR3 runs 13 residues. Trimming took 4 bases from V and 0 from J, leaving 7 bases between them. The CDR3 coding sequence is TGTGCCAGCAGCCCATACGACTCCTACGAGCAGTACTTC. It specifies CASSPYDSYEQYF.

This sequence joins TRBV20-1 and TRBJ2-5; TRBD1 agrees at 9 bases. The CDR3 runs to 16 residues. Germline CDR1 and CDR2: DFQATT and SNEGSKA (reference sequence). J gave up 5 bases and V 3 bases, and 13 bases lay outside the gene matches. The CDR3, as DNA: TGCAGTGCTAGTGGACAGGGGCGGGAGCGGAGGGAGACCCAGTACTTC. Its translation: CSASGQGRERRETQYF.

A remark on this clone: The same CDR3 also results from other DNA sequences found in this sample. The rearrangement joins TRBV7-9 to TRBJ2-7, with 14 bases aligning to TRBD2. This CDR3 has 16 amino acids. CDR1 and CDR2 from the germline V gene are SEHNR and FQNEAQ (reference sequence). V dropped 5 bases and J dropped 5; count of bases not matched to a gene: 8. The CDR3 DNA follows: TGTGCCAGCAGCCGACCGGGACTAGCGGGAGCCAACGAGCAGTACTTC. Encoded protein: CASSRPGLAGANEQYF.

J is TRBJ2-3 and V is TRBV28; tentative D call: TRBD2 (5 bases). Germline V gene sequence: CDR1 MDHEN, CDR2 SYDVKM. Trimming pared 5 bases from V and 4 bases from J, leaving 16 bases between. This CDR3 comprises 15 residues. The CDR3 loop is CASSPTKKGPDTQYF. Here the CDR3 DNA reads TGTGCCAGCAGTCCGACTAAAAAAGGCCCAGATACGCAGTATTTT.

CDR3 region: CASSLGRPGDPKNIQYF. The CDR3 coding sequence is TGTGCCAGCAGCTTAGGTAGGCCGGGAGATCCCAAAAACATTCAGTACTTC. The chain combines TRBV5-4 with TRBJ2-4, with TRBD2 as a possible D gene (6 bases). CDR3 length equals 17 residues. Trimming stripped 2 bases from V and 2 bases from J, with 17 bases between. Germline V gene sequence: CDR1 SGHNT, CDR2 YYREEE (reference sequence).

Here the CDR3 DNA reads TGTGCCAGCAGTTGGGCCGGGAGAACAGATACGCAGTATTTT. Amino acids: CASSWAGRTDTQYF. V and J are TRBV6-2 or TRBV6-3 and TRBJ2-3; D might be TRBD2 (6 bases). V lost 4 bases, J lost 3 bases, and 11 bases lay in between. Germline CDR1 and CDR2: MNHEY and SVGEGT. CDR3 length: 14 amino acids.

The chain carries TRBV3-1 (or the pseudogene TRBV3-2) and TRBJ1-4; the D gene is possibly TRBD1 (6 bases). This CDR3 region has 15 residues. Germline loops: CDR1 LGHDT, CDR2 YNNKEL (reference sequence). V lost 0 bases to trimming and J lost 5 bases, with 10 bases between them. Here the CDR3 reads CASSQDNRENEKLFF. In DNA, the CDR3 is TGTGCCAGCAGCCAAGATAACAGGGAGAATGAAAAACTGTTTTTT.

V is TRBV6-4 and J is TRBJ2-3; D gene unclear. The CDR3 consists of 16 residues. Germline V lookup: CDR1 MRHNA, CDR2 SNTAGT. With 3 bases removed from V and 2 bases from J, the gap between germline ends came to 15 bases. The CDR3: CASSEFALVPTDTQYF. Written as DNA, the CDR3 is TGTGCCAGCAGTGAGTTCGCTTTGGTACCCACAGATACGCAGTATTTT.

The CDR3 DNA reads TGTGCCAGCAGTGAATATGTTACAGGGATATCTGGGGCCAACGTCCTGACTTTC. This gives the protein CASSEYVTGISGANVLTF. The V and J genes are TRBV2 and TRBJ2-6; a weak D match, TRBD1 (6 bases). The germline CDR1 and CDR2 sequences are SNHLY and FYNNEI. The V end was cut by 2 bases, the J end by 1 base, with 15 bases between. The CDR3 totals 18 residues.

The chain has TRBV29-1 and TRBJ2-1; 9 bases are shared with TRBD2. In germline, CDR1 is SQVTM, CDR2 ANQGSEA. The length of the CDR3 is 14 residues. V lost 5 bases to trimming and J lost 4 bases; unmatched junction nucleotides: 6. The DNA for the CDR3 is TGCAGCGTTCAGACTAGCGGAGCTTACAATGAGCAGTTCTTC. It is translated as CSVQTSGAYNEQFF.

V gene TRBV25-1 combines with J gene TRBJ2-3; 10 nucleotides agree with TRBD2. J lost 2 bases, V lost 2 bases, and 4 bases had no gene match. CDR3 size: 16 residues. CDR1 and CDR2 (germline): MGHDK, SYGVNS. The CDR3, as DNA: TGTGCCAGCAGTGAACTAGCGGGAGTGGCCACAGATACGCAGTATTTT. Amino acid sequence: CASSELAGVATDTQYF. The full variable domain, rest sourced from reference TRBV25-1 and TRBJ2-3, is EADIYQTPRYLVIGTGKKITLECSQTMGHDKMYWYQQDPGMELHLIHYSYGVNSTEKGDLSSESTVSRIRTEHFPLTLESARPSHTSQYLCASSELAGVATDTQYFGPGTRLTVL.

The V call is TRBV28, the J call TRBJ1-4; 7 nucleotides align to TRBD1. The V and J ends lost 5 bases and 7 bases, in that order; junction bases with no gene match: 7. Per germline, CDR1 MDHEN and CDR2 SYDVKM. This CDR3 has 14 amino acids. In DNA, the CDR3 is TGTGCCAGCAGTATTAACGGACAGGCTGAAAAACTGTTTTTT. It codes for CASSINGQAEKLFF.

The table lists this clone with a count of one. The V call is TRBV7-9, the J call TRBJ2-7, with no clear D. Looked up from germline, CDR1 is SEHNR and CDR2 is FQNEAQ (reference sequence). V was pared by 1 base and J by 5 bases, with 6 bases between. The CDR3 consists of 12 residues. The DNA of the CDR3 is TGTGCCAGCAGCTTAGGCTTCCACGAGCAGTACTTC. As protein: CASSLGFHEQYF.

The J gene is TRBJ2-5, the V gene TRBV2; 9 nucleotides align to TRBD1. The length of the CDR3 is 18 residues. V lost 6 bases and J lost 4; bases outside the gene matches: 18. Germline CDR1 and CDR2: SNHLY and FYNNEI. CDR3: CASSPKRMRQGGAETQYF. CDR3 DNA: TGTGCCAGCAGCCCAAAAAGAATGAGACAGGGGGGGGCAGAGACCCAGTACTTC.

The V and J genes are TRBV24-1 and TRBJ2-5, with 9 bases matching TRBD1. The germline V gene has CDR1 KGHDR and CDR2 SFDVKD. The J segment lost 3 bases and the V segment lost 3 bases, leaving 7 bases of the junction unmatched. CDR3 size: 16 residues. The CDR3, as DNA: TGTGCCACCAGTGATCCACCCGGGACAGGGAAAGAGACCCAGTACTTC. Its translation is CATSDPPGTGKETQYF.

This chain connects TRBV18 to TRBJ1-1; D uncertain. Germline CDR1 KGHSH, CDR2 LQKENI. CDR3 size: 12 residues. Trimming left V 6 bases short and J 1 base short, with 6 bases between. The CDR3 spells CASSSQNTEAFF. CDR3 bases: TGTGCCAGCTCCTCACAGAACACTGAAGCTTTCTTT.